This is a list of T cell receptor beta chains from one sample in a study of breast tumors, draining lymph nodes, adjacent tissues. TCRdb ran MiXCR on the multiplex PCR reads and lists one entry per CDR3 protein. Here the sample spans approximately 89,000 distinct CDR3 sequences, approximately 30% being singletons. Sequencing was carried out using axillary lymph node tissue. The receptors stem from a female donor with breast cancer. Some clones in this sample may be carry-over from other donors' samples. Each CDR3 is given without its conserved first and last residue. The order of the fields is V gene, CDR3 length, J gene, CDR3 protein.

V: TRBV5-1; length: 15; J: TRBJ2-1; CDR3: ASSVQAAGGSYNEQF
V: TRBV6-5; length: 11; J: TRBJ2-2; CDR3: ASSYDGTGELF
V: TRBV20-1; length: 11; J: TRBJ2-5; CDR3: SAPDRGRPSQY
V: TRBV24-1; length: 11; J: TRBJ1-2; CDR3: ATSEDRDRGYT
V: TRBV20-1; length: 12; J: TRBJ2-7; CDR3: SASLQGFSYEQY
V: TRBV20-1; length: 11; J: TRBJ1-1; CDR3: SAQTGPNTEAF
V: TRBV27; length: 11; J: TRBJ2-4; CDR3: ASAGGGGNIQY
V: TRBV20-1; length: 11; J: TRBJ2-5; CDR3: SAPTGGQETQY
V: TRBV20-1; length: 12; J: TRBJ2-3; CDR3: SARRAGSTDMQY
V: TRBV15; length: 17; J: TRBJ2-5; CDR3: ATSRVLTAARLIQETQY
V: TRBV5-1; length: 14; J: TRBJ1-1; CDR3: ASSLGITGSRTDAF
V: TRBV11-2; length: 12; J: TRBJ2-5; CDR3: ASSLTRGAETQY
V: TRBV5-1; length: 14; J: TRBJ2-7; CDR3: ASSLETSGSSYEQY
V: TRBV19; length: 11; J: TRBJ1-2; CDR3: ASSVFYRDGYT
V: TRBV4-1; length: 11; J: TRBJ1-2; CDR3: ASSQDEGYGYT
V: TRBV6-1; length: 15; J: TRBJ2-3; CDR3: ASSEWTSGRVADTQY
V: TRBV5-6; length: 14; J: TRBJ2-3; CDR3: ASSLVGLAGTDTQY
V: TRBV25-1; length: 12; J: TRBJ1-2; CDR3: ASSDPQGRSGHT
V: TRBV5-6; length: 11; J: TRBJ1-1; CDR3: ASSLGGESVAF
V: TRBV7-2; length: 15; J: TRBJ1-3; CDR3: ASSFAPGRISGNTIY
V: TRBV4-3; length: 12; J: TRBJ2-1; CDR3: ASSQDIPDREQF
V: TRBV20-1; length: 11; J: TRBJ1-1; CDR3: SASVTANTEAF
V: TRBV12-3/TRBV12-4; length: 11; J: TRBJ2-7; CDR3: ASRSGTTYEQY
V: TRBV29-1; length: 13; J: TRBJ2-2; CDR3: SAVQGGSVGGELF
V: TRBV6-6; length: 11; J: TRBJ1-5; CDR3: ASTLGGSQPQH
V: TRBV19; length: 12; J: TRBJ2-7; CDR3: ASTRTSGIYEQY
V: TRBV30; length: 12; J: TRBJ1-4; CDR3: AWSSIGLGLGLF
V: TRBV12-3/TRBV12-4; length: 12; J: TRBJ2-2; CDR3: ASNPDWATGELF
V: TRBV30; length: 10; J: TRBJ2-1; CDR3: ACRRGLHEQF
V: TRBV6-2/TRBV6-3; length: 11; J: TRBJ2-3; CDR3: ASKRGATDTQY
V: TRBV4-3; length: 13; J: TRBJ2-2; CDR3: ASSQATGNTGELF
V: TRBV11-3; length: 13; J: TRBJ1-2; CDR3: ASSLYGVEDYGYT
V: TRBV24-1; length: 13; J: TRBJ1-3; CDR3: ATSEDRDRGYTIY
V: TRBV10-3; length: 15; J: TRBJ2-1; CDR3: ASQTGASNTTYNEQF